The clone carrying this T cell receptor beta chain was recorded a few times. CDR1 is KGHDR and CDR2 is SFDVKD in the germline V gene. CDR3 length: 16 amino acids. V gave up 4 bases and J gave up 5 bases; unmatched junction bases: 7. RNA served as the template for amplifying TCR beta CDR3 regions. HTBI primers were used in a first-round RT-PCR, which preceded a second-round multiplex PCR. TCRdb called the multiplex PCR reads again in MiXCR, with one record for every CDR3 protein. The repertoire holds about 390,000 distinct CDR3 sequences, with approximately 15% as singletons. This sample was included in a study of Graves' ophthalmopathy and Graves' hyperthyroidism.

V is TRBV24-1 and J is TRBJ2-2; 9 nucleotides match TRBD1. The sequenced material came from peripheral blood. The TCR originated in a woman aged 18-35 years with stable Graves' hyperthyroidism. DNA for the CDR3: TGTGCCACCAGTGAGGCCGGACAGGGGATTACCGGGGAGCTGTTTTTT. Its protein is CATSEAGQGITGELFF.